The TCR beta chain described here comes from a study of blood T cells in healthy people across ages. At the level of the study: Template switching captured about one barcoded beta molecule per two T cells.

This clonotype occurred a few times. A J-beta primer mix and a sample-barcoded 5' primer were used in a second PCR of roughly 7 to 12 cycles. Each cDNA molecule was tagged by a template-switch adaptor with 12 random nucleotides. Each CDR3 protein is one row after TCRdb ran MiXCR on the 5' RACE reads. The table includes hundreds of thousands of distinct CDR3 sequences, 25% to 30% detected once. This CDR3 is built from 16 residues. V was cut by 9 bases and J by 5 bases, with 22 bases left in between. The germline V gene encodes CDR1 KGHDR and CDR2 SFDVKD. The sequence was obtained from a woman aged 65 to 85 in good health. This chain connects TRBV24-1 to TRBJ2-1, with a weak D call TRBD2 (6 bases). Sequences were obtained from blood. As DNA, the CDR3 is TGTGCCACCGCCGCTCGGGACTCAGATACGGACAATGAGCAGTTCTTC. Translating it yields CATAARDSDTDNEQFF.